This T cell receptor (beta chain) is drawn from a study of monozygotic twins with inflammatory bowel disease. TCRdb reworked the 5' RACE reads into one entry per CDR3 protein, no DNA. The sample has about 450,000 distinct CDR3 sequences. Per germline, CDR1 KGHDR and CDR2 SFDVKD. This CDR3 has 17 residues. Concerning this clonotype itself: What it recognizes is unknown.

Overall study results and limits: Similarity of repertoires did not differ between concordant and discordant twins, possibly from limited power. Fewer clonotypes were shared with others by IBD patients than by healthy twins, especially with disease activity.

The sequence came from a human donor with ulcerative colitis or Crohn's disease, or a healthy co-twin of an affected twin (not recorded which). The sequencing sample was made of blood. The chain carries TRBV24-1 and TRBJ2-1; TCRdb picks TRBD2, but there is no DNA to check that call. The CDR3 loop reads CATSDRSTSGRSSEQFF.